This TCR beta chain was identified during a study of OX40 agonist ivuxolimab in advanced cancers. The overall study: The diagnoses of dose-escalation patients were hepatocellular carcinoma, melanoma, renal cell or head and neck cancer. At about 81% male, the cohort had a mean age of around 56 years, ranging from about 20 to 80. Regarding the study as a whole: On average, a greater number of expanded clones characterised CD8+ T cells relative to CD4+.

Of note for this clone: Its specificity is not known.

Germline V lookup: CDR1 SEHNR, CDR2 FQNEAQ (reference sequence). This CDR3 contains 17 residues. The junction had 12 bases not matched to a gene; V was cut back by 4 bases and J by 3 bases. Profiling relied on immunoSEQ multiplex PCR, and the TCRdb table lists in-frame clones only, not all of them. In the table there are approximately 100,000 clones, around 91% of which are singletons. The chain carries TRBV7-9 and TRBJ1-1, with 9 bases aligning to TRBD1. The clonotype was recovered from an adult with an advanced solid tumor such as melanoma, head and neck, liver or kidney cancer. The starting material was CD4+ or CD8+ T cells sorted from blood, obtained in a trial of the OX40 agonist ivuxolimab. The CDR3 spells CASSSTGGPGSDTEAFF. The CDR3 DNA sequence: TGTGCCAGCAGCTCCACAGGGGGCCCTGGGTCGGACACTGAAGCTTTCTTT.